Listed below are T cell receptor beta chains from one sample, sequenced in a study of blood T cell repertoires in COVID-19. The data were produced by immunoSEQ multiplex PCR, yet TCRdb's version contains in-frame clones alone and is incomplete. The sample has about 92,000 clones; around 80% are singletons. The sequencing sample was made of peripheral blood. The receptors originated from a man aged 50-59 years who had recovered from COVID-19. Both conserved end residues are part of each CDR3. The D gene is left open where the match is weak. The size entry is marked missing in some rows and otherwise reads once, few, many or a size class.

d_gene	j_gene	v_gene	abundance	CDR3aa	CDR3nt
TRBD1	TRBJ1-1	TRBV14	few	CASSQYRQGAGEAFF	TGTGCCAGCAGCCAATACAGACAGGGGGCTGGTGAAGCTTTCTTT
TRBD2	TRBJ2-3	TRBV6-4	once	CASSGTSGGADTQYF	TGTGCCAGCAGTGGGACTAGCGGGGGGGCAGATACGCAGTATTTT
TRBD1	TRBJ1-1	TRBV5-6	NA	CASSLAWDRATEAFF	TGTGCCAGCAGCTTGGCCTGGGACAGGGCGACTGAAGCTTTCTTT
NA	TRBJ2-3	TRBV12-1	NA	CASSSRPAGGPLNTDTQYF	TGTGCCAGCAGCTCCCGGCCAGCGGGGGGTCCTCTTAACACAGATACGCAGTATTTT
TRBD1	TRBJ1-1	TRBV6-4	few	CATSKGTDMNTEAFF	TGTGCCACCTCGAAGGGGACAGATATGAACACTGAAGCTTTCTTT
NA	TRBJ2-7	TRBV2	NA	CASSPPGPYEQYF	TGTGCCAGCAGTCCCCCAGGGCCCTACGAGCAGTACTTC
TRBD1	TRBJ1-1	TRBV9	NA	CASSLIGQGSAEAFF	TGTGCCAGCAGCCTGATCGGACAGGGGTCGGCTGAAGCTTTCTTT
TRBD1	TRBJ1-3	TRBV9	NA	CASSSRQGTSSGNTIYF	TGTGCCAGCAGCTCACGACAGGGAACGAGTTCTGGAAACACCATATATTTT
NA	TRBJ1-5	TRBV27	NA	CASRLFRGTNQPQHF	TGTGCCAGCAGGTTGTTTAGGGGAACTAATCAGCCCCAGCATTTT
TRBD1	TRBJ1-2	TRBV2	NA	CASSLGQGEGYGYTF	TGTGCCAGCAGTCTTGGACAGGGCGAGGGCTATGGCTACACCTTC
NA	TRBJ2-2	TRBV19	NA	CASSMGKNTGELFF	TGTGCCAGTAGTATGGGCAAGAACACCGGGGAGCTGTTTTTT
NA	TRBJ2-6	TRBV27	few	CASSSRGTAGANVLTF	TGTGCCAGCAGTTCAAGGGGTACTGCTGGGGCCAACGTCCTGACTTTC
NA	TRBJ2-2	TRBV9	NA	CASSEELGQANTGELFF	TGTGCCAGCAGCGAGGAGCTGGGACAAGCTAACACCGGGGAGCTGTTTTTT
TRBD1	TRBJ2-2	TRBV7-2	NA	CASSQYRGEISGELFF	TGTGCCAGCAGCCAGTACAGGGGGGAGATCTCCGGGGAGCTGTTTTTT
NA	TRBJ1-2	TRBV5-4	NA	CASSLEPQGWYGYTF	TGTGCCAGCAGCTTGGAACCCCAGGGTTGGTATGGCTACACCTTC
TRBD1	TRBJ2-2	TRBV6-4	NA	CASSGQGSGELFF	TGTGCCAGCAGTGGACAGGGGTCCGGGGAGCTGTTTTTT
TRBD1	TRBJ2-2	TRBV24-1	NA	CATSDGQGNTGELFF	TGTGCCACCAGTGATGGACAGGGAAACACCGGGGAGCTGTTTTTT
NA	TRBJ2-1	TRBV12-3/TRBV12-4	NA	CASSQGINEQFF	TGTGCCAGCAGCCAGGGTATCAATGAGCAGTTCTTC